The T cell receptor beta chain described here comes from a study of blood T cells in healthy people across ages. The second PCR ran roughly 6 to 11 cycles with a sample-barcoded 5' primer and J-beta primers. TCRdb analysed the 5' RACE reads with MiXCR anew, one entry per CDR3 protein. The sample has over 1,200,000 distinct CDR3 sequences, 55% to 75% seen once. This clonotype was observed at least ten times. Sequenced input: blood. The TCR comes from a man between 18 and 29 years old in good health.

Here the CDR3 reads CASTSATSTDTQYF. For the CDR3, the DNA is TGTGCCAGCACTAGCGCTACTAGCACAGATACGCAGTATTTT. The chain employs TRBV7-2 and TRBJ2-3, with D perhaps TRBD2 (6 bases). V was cut by 7 bases and J by 0 bases, with 11 bases left in between. The CDR3 consists of 14 residues. CDR1 and CDR2 (germline): SGHTA, FQGNSA. The variable domain in full, completed from reference TRBV7-2 and TRBJ2-3, reads GAGVSQSPSNKVTEKGKDVELRCDPISGHTALYWYRQSLGQGLEFLIYFQGNSAPDKSGLPSDRFSAERTGGSVSTLTIQRTQQEDSAVYLCASTSATSTDTQYFGPGTRLTVL.